Presented here are 30 T cell receptor beta chains from one specimen sequenced in a study of CD8 T cells in ankylosing spondylitis (dated by TCRdb to 2016 to 2017). The research as a whole found: A TCR beta motif of fewer than 10 highly homologous amino acid variants appeared characteristic of blood from ankylosing spondylitis patients.

Library method: 5' RACE. Data came from an Illumina HiSeq 2500. Using fastp trimming at Q25 and MiXCR clonotype assembly, TCRdb reanalyzed the public sequencing data and kept in-frame beta chains. Rows are unified per CDR3 protein, each entry keeping the most common DNA and genes. The sample data list 750,000 to 850,000 distinct CDR3 sequences, and roughly 10% of these were observed just once. The ten largest make up roughly 0.51% of the sample. The antigens of these receptors remain unknown. The sequenced sample was blood, either unsorted or a sorted T cell fraction (not recorded which). These receptor sequences come from a male donor with ankylosing spondylitis.

In its sample, this clonotype was seen a few times. V and J are TRBV15 and TRBJ2-7; TRBD2 matches 7 bases. CDR1 and CDR2 from the germline V gene are LNHNV and YYDKDF (reference sequence). This CDR3 contains 13 residues. Trimming removed 0 bases from V and 5 bases from J; junction bases left unmatched: 1. The CDR3 loop is CATSRDGRDEQYF. In DNA form, the CDR3 reads TGTGCCACCAGCAGAGATGGGAGGGACGAGCAGTACTTC.

This clonotype was counted between two and nine times. J is TRBJ2-5 and V is TRBV5-1; 7 bases are shared with TRBD2. Looked up from germline, CDR1 is SGHRS and CDR2 is YFSETQ. The CDR3 has 13 amino acids. J was trimmed by 9 bases and V by 4 bases; bases with no gene match: 9. Here the CDR3 reads CASSMRTSWAQYF. The DNA for the CDR3 is TGCGCCAGCAGCATGAGGACTAGTTGGGCCCAGTACTTC.

The V gene is TRBV24-1, the J gene TRBJ2-1; 11 bases line up with TRBD2. Germline V gene data show CDR1 as KGHDR and CDR2 as SFDVKD. The V and J ends lost 3 bases and 3 bases, in that order; junction bases with no gene match: 9. CDR3 size: 18 residues. The CDR3: CATSDPGLAEGDYNEQFF. In DNA, the CDR3 is TGTGCCACCAGTGATCCGGGACTAGCGGAAGGGGACTACAATGAGCAGTTCTTC.

The rearrangement links TRBV20-1 to TRBJ2-3; 8 nucleotides match TRBD2. From germline, CDR1 is DFQATT and CDR2 SNEGSKA (reference sequence). This CDR3 contains 12 residues. V shed 7 bases and J 4 bases; nucleotides not matched to a gene: 4. The CDR3 nucleotides read TGCAGTGAAACGGGAGGGGCAGATACGCAGTATTTT. It encodes CSETGGADTQYF.

V is TRBV29-1 and J is TRBJ1-1; D gene ambiguous. The CDR3 has 13 residues. V was pared by 6 bases and J by 2 bases, with 13 bases between. The germline CDR1 and CDR2 sequences are SQVTM and ANQGSEA. The CDR3 loop is CSVASQPNTEAFF. CDR3 coding DNA: TGCAGCGTAGCCTCACAGCCTAACACTGAAGCTTTCTTT.

This clonotype showed up just a few times. The V and J genes are TRBV24-1 and TRBJ2-1; D unresolved. V was cut by 3 bases and J by 6 bases, with 8 bases left in between. Germline V gives CDR1 KGHDR, CDR2 SFDVKD. The CDR3 has 13 amino acids. The CDR3 DNA sequence: TGTGCCACCAGTGATCCCTCAGTCAATGAGCAGTTCTTC. Its translation: CATSDPSVNEQFF.

This clonotype was seen repeatedly, ten times or more. This chain connects TRBV4-3 to TRBJ1-1, with TRBD1 matching over 7 bases. Germline CDR1 is LGHNA and CDR2 is YSLEER. The CDR3 runs to 14 residues. The J segment lost 5 bases and the V segment lost 4 bases, leaving 7 bases of the junction unmatched. DNA of the CDR3: TGCGCCAGCAGCCTGGGACAGCTCAGTACTGAAGCTTTCTTT. Residues: CASSLGQLSTEAFF.

This clonotype was counted a few times. This sequence joins TRBV10-3 and TRBJ2-7, with 9 positions matching TRBD2. Trimming at V came to 2 bases and at J to 4 bases, leaving 6 bases not matched to a gene. This CDR3 comprises 15 residues. In germline, CDR1 is ENHRY, CDR2 SYGVKD. CDR3: CAISETGSGRYEQYF. In nucleotides, the CDR3 is TGTGCCATCAGTGAGACAGGTAGCGGGAGATACGAGCAGTACTTC.

This clonotype was recorded many times. The chain employs TRBV12-3 or TRBV12-4 and TRBJ1-2; D remains ambiguous. The CDR3 is 13 amino acids. V was shortened by 3 bases and J by 4 bases, with 9 bases between the two germline ends. CDR3 residues: CASSFKGGYGYTF. CDR3 bases: TGTGCCAGCAGTTTCAAAGGAGGCTATGGCTACACCTTC.

The chain joins TRBV6-1 to TRBJ2-1; 12 bases align to TRBD1. Germline V CDR1 and CDR2: MNHNS, SASEGT. V was clipped by 6 bases and J by 10 bases; unmatched bases: 10. CDR3 length: 15 residues. CDR3 DNA: TGTGCCAGCAGCTCCCGGGACAGGGGGCCGGAGGAGCAGTTCTTC. This translates into CASSSRDRGPEEQFF.

The chain couples TRBV9 to TRBJ2-7, with D possibly TRBD1 on 5 matching bases. Trimming removed 0 bases at V and 2 bases at J, with 9 bases between. Germline V gives CDR1 SGDLS, CDR2 YYNGEE. The CDR3 spans 14 residues. CDR3 protein: CASSVGTRAYEQYF. The CDR3 DNA reads TGTGCCAGCAGCGTAGGGACACGCGCCTACGAGCAGTACTTC. The whole variable domain, filled in from reference TRBV9 and TRBJ2-7, reads DSGVTQTPKHLITATGQRVTLRCSPRSGDLSVYWYQQSLDQGLQFLIQYYNGEERAKGNILERFSAQQFPDLHSELNLSSLELGDSALYFCASSVGTRAYEQYFGPGTRLTVT.

This chain joins TRBV28 and TRBJ1-2; no firm D call. CDR1 and CDR2 from the germline V gene are MDHEN and SYDVKM. Trimming shortened V by 2 bases and J by 8 bases, and 9 bases separated the two germline ends. CDR3 length: 12 amino acids. The CDR3 DNA reads as TGTGCCAGCAGTTTACTGGGTCGCGGCTACACCTTC. It specifies CASSLLGRGYTF.

In its sample, this clonotype was seen many times. The chain uses TRBV7-2 and TRBJ2-3; no firm D call. Looked up from germline, CDR1 is SGHTA and CDR2 is FQGNSA. The CDR3 length is 12 residues. V was shortened by 6 bases and J by 3 bases, with 7 bases between the two germline ends. As DNA, the CDR3 is TGTGCCAGCAGTTATCCAACAGATACGCAGTATTTT. The encoded protein is CASSYPTDTQYF.

Ten or more counts support this clonotype. This chain links TRBV7-2 with TRBJ1-1; no clear D. Germline V gives CDR1 SGHTA, CDR2 FQGNSA. V dropped 5 bases and J dropped 0 bases, with 16 bases sitting between them. The CDR3 runs 16 residues. The CDR3 coding sequence is TGTGCCAGCAGCCTAAGTCGGGCGGAAGTGAACACTGAAGCTTTCTTT. As protein: CASSLSRAEVNTEAFF.

The chain employs TRBV5-1 and TRBJ2-5; 7 nucleotides agree with TRBD2. The V gene's germline CDR1 is SGHRS and CDR2 YFSETQ. There are 15 residues in the CDR3. Germline trimming cut 0 bases from V and 2 bases from J; bases unmatched to any gene: 4. The CDR3 sequence: CASSLARAGQETQYF. CDR3 DNA: TGCGCCAGCAGCTTGGCCCGAGCGGGGCAAGAGACCCAGTACTTC.

The chain recombines TRBV15 with TRBJ2-7; D gene uncertain. CDR3 length equals 15 residues. Per germline, CDR1 LNHNV and CDR2 YYDKDF (reference sequence). Trimming took off 5 bases at V and 3 bases at J, with 17 bases between the two ends. The CDR3 bases are TGTGCCACCAGCGCCCCTGACAAGGCCCTCTACGAGCAGTACTTC. The encoded protein is CATSAPDKALYEQYF. Variable domain in full (rest from reference TRBV15 and TRBJ2-7): DAMVIQNPRYQVTQFGKPVTLSCSQTLNHNVMYWYQQKSSQAPKLLFHYYDKDFNNEADTPDNFQSRRPNTSFCFLDIRSPGLGDTAMYLCATSAPDKALYEQYFGPGTRLTVT.

This clonotype was seen only a few times. The chain has TRBV7-2 and TRBJ2-2, with TRBD2 matching 8 bases. Looked up from germline, CDR1 is SGHTA and CDR2 is FQGNSA. The CDR3 totals 16 residues. J lost 7 bases, V lost 5 bases, and 12 bases had no gene match. The CDR3 DNA sequence: TGTGCCAGCAGCCCTAGGACTAGCATCGTTAGCGGGGAGCTGTTTTTT. It yields the protein CASSPRTSIVSGELFF. Full variable domain (missing parts from reference TRBV7-2 and TRBJ2-2): GAGVSQSPSNKVTEKGKDVELRCDPISGHTALYWYRQSLGQGLEFLIYFQGNSAPDKSGLPSDRFSAERTGGSVSTLTIQRTQQEDSAVYLCASSPRTSIVSGELFFGEGSRLTVL.

The rearrangement links TRBV27 to TRBJ1-2; no definite D call. The CDR3 spans 14 residues. V lost 3 bases and J 1 base, leaving 9 bases between the germline ends. Germline V gives CDR1 MNHEY, CDR2 SMNVEV (reference sequence). The CDR3 region is CASSFDRLNYGYTF. CDR3 nucleotides: TGTGCCAGCAGTTTCGATAGGCTTAACTATGGCTACACCTTC.

There are a few counts of this clonotype. The chain couples TRBV2 to TRBJ1-4; D remains ambiguous. CDR3 size: 13 residues. The V and J ends lost 8 bases and 2 bases respectively, with 9 bases between them. CDR1 SNHLY and CDR2 FYNNEI come from the germline V gene. The CDR3 loop is CASDWATNEKLFF. The CDR3 DNA follows: TGTGCCAGCGACTGGGCTACTAATGAAAAACTGTTTTTT.

Here the CDR3 reads CASSSSRVGANVLTF. The CDR3 bases are TGTGCCAGCAGCTCCTCAAGGGTCGGGGCCAACGTCCTGACTTTC. J is TRBJ2-6 and V is TRBV7-9; no clear D. CDR1 and CDR2 (germline): SEHNR, FQNEAQ (reference sequence). The V end was cut by 4 bases, the J end by 4 bases, with 11 bases between. The CDR3 contains 15 residues.

Many counts were recorded for this clonotype. V and J are TRBV4-3 and TRBJ1-4; no clear D gene. The V end lost 0 bases, the J end lost 11 bases, and 22 bases lay between the germline ends. CDR1 LGHNA and CDR2 YSLEER come from the germline V gene. The CDR3 has 17 residues. The CDR3 bases are TGCGCCAGCAGCCAAGAAATGGGAAGGGAGGTTTTGCAGAAACTGTTTTTT. It translates to CASSQEMGREVLQKLFF.

This clonotype was detected many times. The chain recombines TRBV9 with TRBJ1-4, with unresolved D. V was clipped by 0 bases and J by 11 bases, with 14 bases between them. The germline gives CDR1 SGDLS, CDR2 YYNGEE. The CDR3 has 14 amino acids. In DNA form, the CDR3 reads TGTGCCAGCAGCGTAGTGCCGGACGCTGGTAAACTGTTTTTT. Encoded protein: CASSVVPDAGKLFF. Looking up the rest from reference TRBV9 and TRBJ1-4 gives the full variable domain: DSGVTQTPKHLITATGQRVTLRCSPRSGDLSVYWYQQSLDQGLQFLIQYYNGEERAKGNILERFSAQQFPDLHSELNLSSLELGDSALYFCASSVVPDAGKLFFGSGTQLSVL.

Only a few counts were recorded for this clonotype. The chain uses TRBV20-1 and TRBJ2-7; D is tentatively TRBD1 or TRBD2 (5 bases each). CDR1 is DFQATT and CDR2 is SNEGSKA in the germline V gene (reference sequence). V was pared by 4 bases and J by 6 bases, with 19 bases between. There are 14 residues in the CDR3. The CDR3 loop is CSANSPGRMSEQYF. CDR3 bases: TGCAGTGCTAATAGTCCGGGACGGATGTCCGAGCAGTACTTC.

This clonotype was seen a few times. The J gene is TRBJ2-7, the V gene TRBV5-1; TRBD2 is a possible D gene (5 bases). The CDR3 length is 16 residues. Germline V gene data show CDR1 as SGHRS and CDR2 as YFSETQ. The V gene lost 4 bases and the J gene lost 3 bases, with 20 bases spanning the gap. The CDR3 bases are TGCGCCAGCAGCAGAGGGAGCCCCACCGACTTCTACGAGCAGTACTTC. This gives the protein CASSRGSPTDFYEQYF. The whole variable domain, filled in from reference TRBV5-1 and TRBJ2-7, reads KAGVTQTPRYLIKTRGQQVTLSCSPISGHRSVSWYQQTPGQGLQFLFEYFSETQRNKGNFPGRFSGRQFSNSRSEMNVSTLELGDSALYLCASSRGSPTDFYEQYFGPGTRLTVT.

This clonotype was detected a few times. The rearrangement uses TRBV6-5 and TRBJ1-2; D is undetermined. The length of the CDR3 is 16 residues. Germline V gene sequence: CDR1 MNHEY, CDR2 SVGAGI. Trimming removed 0 bases from V and 0 bases from J, with 11 bases in between. The CDR3, as DNA: TGTGCCAGCAGTTACTCCTCAGTGTTCGCTAACTATGGCTACACCTTC. The encoded protein is CASSYSSVFANYGYTF.

This clonotype was found many times. The CDR3 reads CAISPGTSAQRGDTQYF. For the CDR3, the DNA is TGTGCCATCAGCCCCGGGACTAGCGCCCAGCGGGGAGATACGCAGTATTTT. This chain links TRBV10-3 with TRBJ2-3, with TRBD2 matching 10 bases. CDR1 ENHRY and CDR2 SYGVKD come from the germline V gene. This CDR3 region has 17 residues. J gave up 5 bases and V 6 bases, and 14 bases lay outside the gene matches.

This clonotype was observed a handful of times. The J gene is TRBJ1-6, the V gene TRBV5-6, with D maybe TRBD1 (5 bases). CDR1 is SGHDT and CDR2 is YYEEEE in the germline V gene. This CDR3 has 14 amino acids. V was shortened by 1 base and J by 6 bases, with 8 bases between the two germline ends. CDR3 loop: CASSLTGFNSPLHF. The CDR3 bases are TGTGCCAGCAGCTTGACAGGCTTTAATTCACCCCTCCACTTT.

The chain recombines TRBV5-5 with TRBJ1-1; D possibly corresponds to TRBD1 (5 bases). The CDR3 has 14 amino acids. Trimming stripped 3 bases from V and 5 bases from J, with 14 bases between. The germline CDR1 and CDR2 sequences are SGHKS and YYEKEE (reference sequence). CDR3 amino acids: CASSSRLGETEAFF. CDR3 sequence (DNA): TGTGCCAGCAGCTCTCGTTTGGGGGAGACTGAAGCTTTCTTT.

On this clonotype itself: This sequence may be a read error, since a much larger clone differs from it by one base. Lacking the conserved final phenylalanine or tryptophan, this CDR3 likely reflects a read error. This chain uses TRBV20-1 with TRBJ1-5; D perhaps matches TRBD1 (5 bases). This CDR3 has 16 residues. From germline, CDR1 is DFQATT and CDR2 SNEGSKA (reference sequence). V was cut by 0 bases and J by 5 bases, with 17 bases left in between. The DNA for the CDR3 is TGCAGTGCTAGAGATAAATCGCTGGCAGGGTATCAGCCCCAGCATATT. The encoded protein is CSARDKSLAGYQPQHI.

This chain links TRBV6-2 or TRBV6-3 with TRBJ2-1; 7 bases match TRBD1. The CDR3 runs to 15 residues. The trim removed 6 bases at V and 5 bases at J, leaving 10 bases unmatched. Germline lookup yields CDR1 MNHEY and CDR2 SVGEGT. The CDR3 nucleotides are TGTGCCAGCAGCCTGGACAGGTCCGACGACAATGAGCAGTTCTTC. Translation: CASSLDRSDDNEQFF.